The present T cell receptor (beta chain) was sequenced within a study of blood T cell repertoires in COVID-19. The overall study: Sites in the United States, Italy and Spain provided acute and convalescent COVID-19 samples. PBMCs, B-cell-depleted T cells, or T cells were the source of the cDNA or gDNA that made up the material.

Under the authors' procedure: Using reference gene primer amplification, nucleated cell counts were estimated. Here immunoSEQ multiplex PCR was the method, and the copy in TCRdb shows in-frame clones only, minus some. V, J and clone size are those of that table, while D and trimming were read from the DNA. There are approximately 190,000 clones in the sample; 90% occur only once, and 0.53% lies in the top ten. This clone was found a few times. Other DNA sequences within the sample encode an identical CDR3. Germline V gene lookup returns CDR1 LGHDT and CDR2 YNNKEL (reference sequence). The CDR3 has 15 amino acids. V was shortened by 0 bases and J by 1 base, with 4 bases between the two germline ends.

Material: peripheral blood. This clonotype was sampled from a man in his forties or fifties with acute or convalescent COVID-19. This chain uses TRBV3-1 (or the pseudogene TRBV3-2) with TRBJ2-6, with no clear D. The CDR3 DNA is TGTGCCAGCAGCCAAGATTCGTCTGGGGCCAACGTCCTGACTTTC. The encoded protein is CASSQDSSGANVLTF.